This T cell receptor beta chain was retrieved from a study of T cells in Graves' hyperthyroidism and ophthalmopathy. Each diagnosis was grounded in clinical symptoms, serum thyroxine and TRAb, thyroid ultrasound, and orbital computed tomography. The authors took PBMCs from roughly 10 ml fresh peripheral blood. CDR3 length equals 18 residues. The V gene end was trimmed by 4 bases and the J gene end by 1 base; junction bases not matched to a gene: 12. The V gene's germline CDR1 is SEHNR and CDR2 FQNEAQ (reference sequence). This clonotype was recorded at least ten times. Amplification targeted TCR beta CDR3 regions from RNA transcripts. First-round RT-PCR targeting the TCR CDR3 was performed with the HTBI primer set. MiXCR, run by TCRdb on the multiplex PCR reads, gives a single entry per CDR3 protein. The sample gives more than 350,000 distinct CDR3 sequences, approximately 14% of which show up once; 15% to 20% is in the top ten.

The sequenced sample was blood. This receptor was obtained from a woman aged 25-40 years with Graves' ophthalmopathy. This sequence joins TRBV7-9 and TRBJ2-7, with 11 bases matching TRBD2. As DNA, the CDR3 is TGTGCCAGCAGCTCAAGTCATGAGACTAGCGGGACATCCTACGAGCAGTACTTC. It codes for CASSSSHETSGTSYEQYF.